This note documents a single T cell receptor beta chain sequence. This sample is drawn from a study of blood T cell repertoires in COVID-19. The overall study: There were acute and convalescent COVID-19 samples, and they came from the United States, Italy and Spain. T cells, B-cell-depleted T cells, or PBMCs provided the cDNA or gDNA that served as material.

The CDR3 is 14 residues long. V was pared by 3 bases and J by 4 bases, with 13 bases between. Germline loops: CDR1 SGDLS, CDR2 YYNGEE. Authors' methods: Estimation of nucleated cell counts was performed using reference gene primer amplification. Sequencing used immunoSEQ multiplex PCR; TCRdb keeps in-frame clones, though not all of them. V and J calls plus clone size are reproduced from that table; the DNA served to infer D and trimming. This repertoire shows more than 200,000 clones, about 86% found once; its top ten account for roughly 10%. V is TRBV9 and J is TRBJ1-1; weak D call: TRBD1 (6 bases). The TCR comes from a man aged 80 or over with acute or convalescent COVID-19. Input material: peripheral blood. This CDR3 reads CASSADRSRTEAFF. DNA of the CDR3: TGTGCCAGCAGCGCCGACAGGAGCCGCACTGAAGCTTTCTTT.